The entry that follows covers one T cell receptor (beta chain) sequence. This CDR3 spans 13 amino acids. Per the germline V gene, CDR1 is SGHNT and CDR2 is YYREEE (reference sequence). V shed 4 bases and J 6 bases; nucleotides not matched to a gene: 5. This sample was included in a study of control samples from healthy donors and cancer patients. The data were produced by immunoSEQ multiplex PCR, yet TCRdb's version contains in-frame clones alone and is incomplete. The sample includes 3,500 to 4,500 clones, 60% to 85% of them seen just once. Sequenced sample: formalin-fixed, paraffin-embedded tissue. This clonotype was obtained from a female donor with melanoma. This chain links TRBV5-4 with TRBJ2-3; TRBD1 matches at 7 bases. As DNA, the CDR3 is TGTGCCAGCAGCCCAGACAGGGCGGATACGCAGTATTTT. It specifies CASSPDRADTQYF.